The 28 T cell receptor beta chains below were found in one sample sequenced in a study of OX40 agonist ivuxolimab in advanced cancers. Here immunoSEQ multiplex PCR was the method, and the copy in TCRdb shows in-frame clones only, minus some. Of about 50,000 clones listed, around nine tenths were seen once; the top ten hold around 0.64%. The sequencing here drew on CD4+ or CD8+ T cells sorted from blood, taken in a trial of the OX40 agonist ivuxolimab. Receptor source: an adult with an advanced solid tumor such as melanoma, head and neck, liver or kidney cancer.

In this sample, this clone turned up once. V gene TRBV5-8 combines with J gene TRBJ2-5; TRBD1 matches 10 bases. Germline V gives CDR1 SGHTS, CDR2 YDEGEE. The CDR3 consists of 15 residues. V gave up 3 bases and J gave up 2 bases; unmatched junction bases: 4. The CDR3 sequence is CASSSGTGAQETQYF. CDR3 sequence (DNA): TGTGCCAGCAGCTCCGGGACAGGGGCTCAAGAGACCCAGTACTTC.

CDR3 sequence reads: CASSIASSYEQYF. The CDR3, as DNA: TGTGCCAGTAGTATCGCAAGCTCCTACGAGCAGTACTTC. This chain links TRBV19 with TRBJ2-7; D not resolved. The CDR3 is made up of 13 amino acids. The V end lost 3 bases, the J end lost 0 bases, and 6 bases lay between the germline ends. In germline, CDR1 is LNHDA, CDR2 SQIVND (reference sequence).

CDR3 amino acids: CASSLVWDRGGPEQFF. CDR3 DNA sequence: TGTGCCAGCAGCTTAGTATGGGACAGGGGAGGTCCGGAGCAGTTCTTC. The chain recombines TRBV7-9 with TRBJ2-1; 10 bases are a match to TRBD1. V lost 1 base to trimming and J lost 10 bases; unmatched junction nucleotides: 10. The CDR3 is 16 amino acids. Germline assignment: CDR1 SEHNR and CDR2 FQNEAQ (reference sequence).

This clone was counted once. Written as DNA, the CDR3 is TGTGCCAGCAGCTTAGTGACAGGGATGAACACTGAAGCTTTCTTT. Encoded protein: CASSLVTGMNTEAFF. The V gene is TRBV7-8, the J gene TRBJ1-1, with TRBD1 matching 7 bases. CDR3 length equals 15 residues. Trimming cost V 1 base and J 0 bases; bases outside gene matches: 2. The germline V gene encodes CDR1 SGHVS and CDR2 FQNEAQ.

This clone appeared once. The chain employs TRBV2 and TRBJ2-3; D is possibly TRBD2 (5 bases). V was pared by 1 base and J by 0 bases, with 8 bases between. The CDR3 has 15 amino acids. Germline values: CDR1 SNHLY, CDR2 FYNNEI. CDR3 protein: CASSEVRGSTDTQYF. The DNA for the CDR3 is TGTGCCAGCAGTGAAGTTCGGGGAAGCACAGATACGCAGTATTTT.

The rearrangement joins TRBV5-4 to TRBJ2-3; a weak D match, TRBD2 (6 bases). CDR1 SGHNT and CDR2 YYREEE come from the germline V gene (reference sequence). The ends were cut back, 4 bases at V and 1 base at J, with 10 bases in the middle. This CDR3 contains 14 residues. CDR3 loop: CASSPGLGTDTQYF. DNA for the CDR3: TGTGCCAGCAGCCCGGGACTGGGCACAGATACGCAGTATTTT.

About this clone itself: Other nucleotide sequences from this sample produce the same CDR3. This chain connects TRBV27 to TRBJ1-1, with D unresolved. This CDR3 spans 14 amino acids. The ends were cut back, 5 bases at V and 1 base at J, with 11 bases in the middle. From germline, CDR1 is MNHEY and CDR2 SMNVEV (reference sequence). CDR3 bases: TGTGCCAGCAGTCCCCGGGGTAAGAACACTGAAGCTTTCTTT. It is translated as CASSPRGKNTEAFF.

The V call is TRBV5-1, the J call TRBJ2-3; D gene ambiguous. The CDR3 sequence is 14 residues long. The V gene's germline CDR1 is SGHRS and CDR2 YFSETQ. V was trimmed by 1 base and J by 4 bases, leaving 10 bases between them. Here the CDR3 DNA reads TGCGCCAGCAGCTTGTTGTCGGTGGCAGATACGCAGTATTTT. Translation: CASSLLSVADTQYF. Using reference TRBV5-1 and TRBJ2-3 for the parts outside the CDR3, the full variable domain is KAGVTQTPRYLIKTRGQQVTLSCSPISGHRSVSWYQQTPGQGLQFLFEYFSETQRNKGNFPGRFSGRQFSNSRSEMNVSTLELGDSALYLCASSLLSVADTQYFGPGTRLTVL.

The V call is TRBV14, the J call TRBJ2-3; perhaps TRBD2 as D (5 bases). Germline V lookup: CDR1 SGHDN, CDR2 FVKESK. Trimming took off 7 bases at V and 6 bases at J, with 11 bases between the two ends. The CDR3 runs to 12 residues. The CDR3 protein is CASKTMTDTQYF. The CDR3 bases are TGTGCCAGCAAGACTATGACTGATACGCAGTATTTT.

This chain connects TRBV7-3 to TRBJ2-7; the D is unclear. V was cut by 11 bases and J by 4 bases, with 18 bases left in between. The length of the CDR3 is 13 residues. Per the germline V gene, CDR1 is SGHTA and CDR2 is FQGTGA. The CDR3 region is CAHGWAKKYEQYF. The CDR3 DNA follows: TGTGCCCATGGGTGGGCAAAGAAATACGAGCAGTACTTC.

The V and J genes are TRBV6-1 and TRBJ2-4; 7 nucleotides align to TRBD2. Germline CDR1 MNHNS, CDR2 SASEGT. After removal of 7 bases from V and 7 bases from J, the junction contained 7 bases not matched to a gene. There are 13 residues in the CDR3. CDR3 DNA: TGTGCCAGCATGCGGCAGGGAGGGAACATTCAGTACTTC. It codes for CASMRQGGNIQYF.

This chain uses TRBV4-2 with TRBJ2-1; 11 nucleotides match TRBD2. The CDR3 runs to 16 residues. The germline V gene has CDR1 LGHNA and CDR2 YNFKEQ. The trim removed 1 base at V and 7 bases at J, leaving 6 bases unmatched. For the CDR3, the DNA is TGTGCCAGCAGCCAAGCAAGTCTAGCGGGAGGTAATGAGCAGTTCTTC. The encoded protein is CASSQASLAGGNEQFF.

The genes are TRBV11-3 and TRBJ2-5; 9 positions agree with TRBD2. V was clipped by 1 base and J by 5 bases; unmatched bases: 8. Germline V gene sequence: CDR1 SGHNT, CDR2 YENEEA. This CDR3 comprises 16 residues. CDR3 protein: CASSLGISGSGETQYF. The CDR3 DNA reads TGTGCCAGCAGCTTAGGTATTAGCGGGAGCGGCGAGACCCAGTACTTC. The full variable domain, its missing parts supplied by reference TRBV11-3 and TRBJ2-5, is EAGVVQSPRYKIIEKKQPVAFWCNPISGHNTLYWYLQNLGQGPELLIRYENEEAVDDSQLPKDRFSAERLKGVDSTLKIQPAELGDSAVYLCASSLGISGSGETQYFGPGTRLLVL.

The chain carries TRBV10-3 and TRBJ1-5; D is uncertain. This CDR3 is 14 amino acids long. Germline loops: CDR1 ENHRY, CDR2 SYGVKD. V dropped 3 bases and J dropped 4 bases, with 10 bases sitting between them. CDR3 region: CAISESRTNQPQHF. The CDR3 nucleotides read TGTGCCATCAGTGAAAGCAGGACTAATCAGCCCCAGCATTTT.

This clone is a singleton in its sample. The rearrangement uses TRBV2 and TRBJ2-5; TRBD1 aligns across 8 bases. The germline gives CDR1 SNHLY, CDR2 FYNNEI. The CDR3 is made up of 14 amino acids. Unmatched junction bases numbered 7, after V lost 7 bases and J lost 3 bases. CDR3 loop: CASTEGTGEETQYF. In nucleotides, the CDR3 is TGTGCCAGCACCGAAGGGACAGGAGAAGAGACCCAGTACTTC.

V usage is TRBV5-8 and J usage is TRBJ1-1, with D possibly being TRBD1 (5 bases). Germline V gene lookup returns CDR1 SGHTS and CDR2 YDEGEE. Trimming removed 4 bases at V and 1 base at J, with 8 bases between. CDR3 length equals 13 residues. In DNA form, the CDR3 reads TGTGCCAGCAGCCCAGGGTGGAACACTGAAGCTTTCTTT. Its translation is CASSPGWNTEAFF.

The chain uses TRBV7-9 and TRBJ2-1, with 11 bases that match TRBD1. Germline V gene sequence: CDR1 SEHNR, CDR2 FQNEAQ (reference sequence). The CDR3 is 14 amino acids. Losses at the gene ends were 5 bases for V and 8 bases for J; bases not matched to a gene: 5. The CDR3 is CASSPWTGGDEQFF. DNA of the CDR3: TGTGCCAGCAGCCCGTGGACAGGGGGCGATGAGCAGTTCTTC.

This chain links TRBV7-2 with TRBJ2-3; 8 bases are a match to TRBD2. V lost 10 bases to trimming and J lost 1 base; unmatched junction nucleotides: 7. The CDR3 has 14 residues. Germline V gene data show CDR1 as SGHTA and CDR2 as FQGNSA. CDR3: CATRGGVRTDTQYF. The CDR3 nucleotides read TGTGCCACCCGGGGGGGAGTTCGCACAGATACGCAGTATTTT.

This clone was seen a few times. The CDR3 sequence is CASSLSVSEQYF. CDR3 bases: TGTGCCAGCAGCTTAAGCGTTTCCGAGCAGTACTTC. The rearrangement uses TRBV13 and TRBJ2-7; D is uncertain. Germline assignment: CDR1 PRHDT and CDR2 FYEKMQ (reference sequence). V lost 2 bases, J lost 6 bases, and 8 bases lay in between. The CDR3 is made up of 12 amino acids. The whole variable domain, remainder taken from reference TRBV13 and TRBJ2-7, is AAGVIQSPRHLIKEKRETATLKCYPIPRHDTVYWYQQGPGQDPQFLISFYEKMQSDKGSIPDRFSAQQFSDYHSELNMSSLELGDSALYFCASSLSVSEQYFGPGTRLTVT.

This chain uses TRBV11-2 with TRBJ1-1; the match to TRBD1 covers 7 bases. This CDR3 is 15 amino acids long. Trimming removed 4 bases from V and 1 base from J; junction bases left unmatched: 6. CDR1 is SGHAT, CDR2 FQNNGV, per germline. The CDR3 spells CASSSLRTGNTEAFF. DNA of the CDR3: TGTGCCAGCAGCTCACTACGGACAGGGAACACTGAAGCTTTCTTT.

This chain connects TRBV28 to TRBJ1-2, with unresolved D. Trimming stripped 2 bases from V and 3 bases from J, with 7 bases between. The CDR3 runs 13 residues. Germline lookup yields CDR1 MDHEN and CDR2 SYDVKM. In DNA, the CDR3 is TGTGCCAGCAGTTTAAAACCCCACTATGGCTACACCTTC. It yields the protein CASSLKPHYGYTF.

The rearrangement joins TRBV7-9 to TRBJ1-2; possible D gene TRBD1, 5 bases. Trimming shortened V by 3 bases and J by 7 bases, and 12 bases separated the two germline ends. Germline V CDR1 and CDR2: SEHNR, FQNEAQ (reference sequence). The CDR3 contains 13 residues. The CDR3 region is CASSFTGDGGYTF. DNA for the CDR3: TGTGCCAGCAGCTTCACAGGTGATGGTGGCTACACCTTC.

The rearrangement joins TRBV4-2 to TRBJ2-3; 9 bases agree with TRBD2. J gave up 6 bases and V 3 bases, and 22 bases lay outside the gene matches. Per germline, CDR1 LGHNA and CDR2 YNFKEQ. This CDR3 region has 20 residues. CDR3 sequence: CASSHPRGGLAGGPGDTQYF. The CDR3 DNA follows: TGTGCCAGCAGCCACCCCCGTGGGGGCCTGGCGGGAGGGCCAGGCGATACGCAGTATTTT.

The rearrangement links TRBV9 to TRBJ2-1; TRBD2 matches 8 bases. This CDR3 comprises 14 residues. Germline V gene data show CDR1 as SGDLS and CDR2 as YYNGEE. Germline trimming cut 0 bases from V and 9 bases from J; bases unmatched to any gene: 5. CDR3 region: CASSVEDAGGEQFF. The CDR3 nucleotides are TGTGCCAGCAGCGTAGAGGACGCGGGGGGTGAGCAGTTCTTC.

This sequence joins TRBV21-1 and TRBJ1-2. TRBV21-1 is flagged as a pseudogene. This CDR3 has 14 residues. CDR3 nucleotide sequence: TGTGCCAGCAGCTGGACGGGGGGGGCCTATGGCTACACCTTC. Its protein product is CASSWTGGAYGYTF.

The V gene is TRBV7-2, the J gene TRBJ2-3; D unclear. The CDR3 runs to 11 residues. The germline gives CDR1 SGHTA, CDR2 FQGNSA. Trimming removed 6 bases from V and 4 bases from J, with 5 bases in between. CDR3 bases: TGTGCCAGCAGTGCTGCAGATACGCAGTATTTT. It yields the protein CASSAADTQYF.

The V gene is TRBV5-1, the J gene TRBJ2-7, with D possibly called TRBD1 or TRBD2 (5 bases each). The CDR3 is 12 residues long. V was pared by 4 bases and J by 7 bases, with 12 bases between. Germline CDR1 reads SGHRS; CDR2 reads YFSETQ. The CDR3 loop is CASSREGEEQYF. As DNA, the CDR3 is TGCGCCAGCAGCCGGGAAGGGGAAGAGCAGTACTTC.

The rearrangement links TRBV30 to TRBJ2-1, with 7 bases fitting TRBD1. Germline assignment: CDR1 GTSNPN and CDR2 SVGIG (reference sequence). V was clipped by 0 bases and J by 0 bases; unmatched bases: 2. There are 15 residues in the CDR3. In DNA form, the CDR3 reads TGTGCCTGGAGTGTCCCAGGGGGCTCCTACAATGAGCAGTTCTTC. It codes for CAWSVPGGSYNEQFF.